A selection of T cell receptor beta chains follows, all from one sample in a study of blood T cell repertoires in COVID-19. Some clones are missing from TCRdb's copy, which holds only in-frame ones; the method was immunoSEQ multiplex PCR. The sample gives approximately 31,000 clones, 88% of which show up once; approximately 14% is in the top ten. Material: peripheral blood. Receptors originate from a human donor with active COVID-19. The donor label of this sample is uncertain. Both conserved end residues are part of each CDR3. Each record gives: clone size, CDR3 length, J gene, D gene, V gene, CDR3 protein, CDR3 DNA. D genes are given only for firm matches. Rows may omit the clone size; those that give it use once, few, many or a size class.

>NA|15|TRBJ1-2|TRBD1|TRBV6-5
CASSYSGTGRYGYTF
TGTGCCAGCAGTTACTCGGGGACAGGGAGGTATGGCTACACCTTC
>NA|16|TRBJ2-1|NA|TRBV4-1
CASSQVLGGSYNEQFF
TGCGCCAGCAGCCAAGTCTTGGGGGGCTCCTACAATGAGCAGTTCTTC
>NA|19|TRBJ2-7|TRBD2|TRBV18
CASSPAFPGGGVLTYEQYF
TGTGCCAGCTCACCAGCGTTCCCCGGTGGGGGGGTTCTAACCTACGAGCAGTACTTC
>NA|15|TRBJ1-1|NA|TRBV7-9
CASSLGEVVNTEAFF
TGTGCCAGCAGCTTAGGGGAGGTCGTGAACACTGAAGCTTTCTTT
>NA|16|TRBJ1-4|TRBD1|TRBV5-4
CASSPTGTGVGEKLFF
TGTGCCAGCAGCCCGACGGGGACAGGGGTTGGTGAAAAACTGTTTTTT
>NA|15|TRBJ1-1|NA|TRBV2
CASGKDGQLNTEAFF
TGTGCCAGCGGGAAGGATGGACAGCTGAACACTGAAGCTTTCTTT
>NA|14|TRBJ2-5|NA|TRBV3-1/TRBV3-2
CASSPLTRWETQYF
TGTGCCAGCAGCCCTTTGACTAGGTGGGAGACCCAGTACTTC
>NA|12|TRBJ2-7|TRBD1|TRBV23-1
CASRDRGYEQYF
TGCGCCAGCAGAGACAGGGGCTACGAGCAGTACTTC
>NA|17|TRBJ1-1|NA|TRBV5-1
CASSFTGLVGSNTEAFF
TGCGCCAGCAGCTTTACAGGGCTAGTTGGTTCGAACACTGAAGCTTTCTTT
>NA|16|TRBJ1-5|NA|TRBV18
CASSPSRASSNQPQHF
TGTGCCAGCTCACCATCGAGGGCCTCTAGCAATCAGCCCCAGCATTTT
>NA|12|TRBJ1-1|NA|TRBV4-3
CASSLSGEEAFF
TGCGCCAGCAGCCTATCAGGGGAGGAAGCTTTCTTT
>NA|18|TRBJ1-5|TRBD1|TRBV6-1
CASSGRQGAMNSNQPQHF
TGTGCCAGCAGTGGCAGACAGGGGGCTATGAATAGCAATCAGCCCCAGCATTTT
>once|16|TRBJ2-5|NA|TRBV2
CASSESTGGGQETQYF
TGTGCCAGCAGTGAGAGTACAGGGGGGGGTCAAGAGACCCAGTACTTC
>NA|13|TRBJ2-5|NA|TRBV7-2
CASSPGPQETQYF
TGTGCCAGCAGCCCTGGCCCCCAAGAGACCCAGTACTTC
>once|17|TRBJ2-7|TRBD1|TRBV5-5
CASSLGQGPLKAYEQYF
TGTGCCAGCAGCTTGGGACAGGGCCCCCTCAAGGCCTACGAGCAGTACTTC
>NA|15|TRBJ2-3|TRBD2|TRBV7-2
CASTLSAGLGDTQYF
TGTGCCAGCACCCTCTCAGCGGGACTCGGGGATACGCAGTATTTT
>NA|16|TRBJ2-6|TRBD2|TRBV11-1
CASSLGTSSGANVLTF
TGTGCCAGCAGCTTAGGGACTAGCTCTGGGGCCAACGTCCTGACTTTC
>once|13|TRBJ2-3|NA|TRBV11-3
CASSRGAIDTQYF
TGTGCCAGCAGTCGGGGGGCCATAGATACGCAGTATTTT
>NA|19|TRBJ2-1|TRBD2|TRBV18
CASSPPTSGGAWAYNEQFF
TGTGCCAGCTCACCACCGACTAGCGGGGGGGCGTGGGCTTACAATGAGCAGTTCTTC
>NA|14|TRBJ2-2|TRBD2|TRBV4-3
CASRYGTSVGELFF
TGCGCCAGCAGATATGGGACTAGCGTCGGGGAGCTGTTTTTT
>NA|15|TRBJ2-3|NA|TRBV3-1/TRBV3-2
CASSQEWGVTDTQYF
TGTGCCAGCAGCCAAGAGTGGGGGGTCACAGATACGCAGTATTTT
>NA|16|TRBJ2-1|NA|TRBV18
CASSPRVQGPYNEQFF
TGTGCCAGCTCACCAAGGGTGCAGGGTCCCTACAATGAGCAGTTCTTC
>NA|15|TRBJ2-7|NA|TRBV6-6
CASSSPSGSSYEQYF
TGTGCCAGCAGTTCCCCCTCGGGGAGCTCCTACGAGCAGTACTTC
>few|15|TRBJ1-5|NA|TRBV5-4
CAAPPGGDSNQPQHF
TGTGCCGCACCCCCGGGGGGCGATAGCAATCAGCCCCAGCATTTT